This TCR beta chain comes out of a study of radiation and T cells in renal cell carcinoma. Time point denoted: blood 2 weeks post-SBRT. The treatment is: 15 Gy SBRT to primary tumor, nephrectomy 4 weeks later. This renal cell carcinoma was of the clear cell type. The CDR3 length is 16 residues. Germline CDR1 and CDR2: LNHNV and YYDKDF (reference sequence). Trimming took 3 bases from V and 7 from J; bases not matched to a gene: 8. Sequencing was performed with immunoSEQ multiplex PCR; in TCRdb, only in-frame clones are kept and a portion is missing. Found here are tens of thousands of clones, around 86% of them singletons; the top ten hold approximately 22%.

Source: blood, taken from a patient whose treatment included radiotherapy and nephrectomy. This receptor was obtained from a woman in her 50s with renal cell carcinoma. The chain employs TRBV15 and TRBJ2-4; 11 bases map to TRBD1. The CDR3 bases are TGTGCCACCAGCAGGGGTTATGGACAGGGGGCGAACATTCAGTACTTC. Amino acid sequence: CATSRGYGQGANIQYF.